Shown below are 8 T cell receptor beta chains from a single sample sequenced in a study of shared clonotypes between healthy human individuals. Sequencing used immunoSEQ multiplex PCR; TCRdb keeps in-frame clones, though not all of them. This repertoire shows approximately 1,500,000 clones, roughly 96% found once; its top ten account for about 1%. The sequenced material came from naive CD4+ T cells sorted from blood. Indicated subset: CD45RA+ positively selected. Receptor source: a man in his thirties or forties in good health.

The J gene is TRBJ1-4, the V gene TRBV5-1; D gene uncertain. The V and J ends lost 0 bases and 8 bases respectively, with 11 bases between them. This CDR3 contains 14 residues. Per germline, CDR1 SGHRS and CDR2 YFSETQ. CDR3 coding DNA: TGCGCCAGCAGCTTGGGGGTTGGGCTGGAAAAACTGTTTTTT. Translated: CASSLGVGLEKLFF.

The chain has TRBV13 and TRBJ2-7, with D unclear. The CDR3 extends over 11 amino acids. The V end was cut by 3 bases, the J end by 3 bases, with 3 bases between. Germline-derived CDR1 and CDR2 are PRHDT and FYEKMQ (reference sequence). The CDR3 region is CASSFIYEQYF. The CDR3 DNA sequence: TGTGCCAGCAGCTTCATCTACGAGCAGTACTTC.

This clone has a single count. This sequence joins TRBV18 and TRBJ2-2, with D possibly TRBD2 on 5 matching bases. CDR1 and CDR2 from the germline V gene are KGHSH and LQKENI. The CDR3 is 14 residues long. V lost 3 bases and J 5 bases, leaving 10 bases between the germline ends. Written as DNA, the CDR3 is TGTGCCAGCTCACCGGAGAGGGAAACCGGGGAGCTGTTTTTT. The encoded protein is CASSPERETGELFF.

This chain uses TRBV6-1 with TRBJ2-3, with unresolved D. V was shortened by 8 bases and J by 0 bases, with 9 bases between the two germline ends. This CDR3 region has 13 residues. CDR1 is MNHNS, CDR2 SASEGT, per germline. DNA of the CDR3: TGTGCCAGCCGTTCGGCTAGCACAGATACGCAGTATTTT. Translated: CASRSASTDTQYF.

The rearrangement uses TRBV5-1 and TRBJ2-4; D unclear. V was trimmed by 1 base and J by 8 bases, leaving 16 bases between them. CDR3 length: 15 amino acids. Germline CDR1 SGHRS, CDR2 YFSETQ. The DNA of the CDR3 is TGCGCCAGCAGCTTGACGGATGGGGTAAGGGACATTCAGTACTTC. This translates into CASSLTDGVRDIQYF.

A single count supports this clone. This sequence joins TRBV5-1 and TRBJ2-7; 9 nucleotides agree with TRBD1. Germline V gene sequence: CDR1 SGHRS, CDR2 YFSETQ. The V gene end was trimmed by 1 base and the J gene end by 3 bases; junction bases not matched to a gene: 5. The CDR3 has 15 amino acids. This CDR3 reads CASSLLGQGNYEQYF. For the CDR3, the DNA is TGCGCCAGCAGCTTGTTAGGACAGGGGAACTACGAGCAGTACTTC.

Details on this clone: Compared with germline, one end of the junction differs, possibly owing to a read error. The V and J genes are TRBV28 and TRBJ2-7, with 9 bases lining up with TRBD1. Germline V lookup: CDR1 MDHEN, CDR2 SYDVKM. This CDR3 is 13 amino acids long. DNA of the CDR3: TGTGCCAGCAGTCCCCCCCCCGGGACAGGGAGTAACTTC. Amino acids: CASSPPPGTGSNF.

This chain joins TRBV15 and TRBJ1-1; D remains ambiguous. The germline gives CDR1 LNHNV, CDR2 YYDKDF (reference sequence). This CDR3 comprises 14 residues. Trimming took off 1 base at V and 3 bases at J, with 9 bases between the two ends. For the CDR3, the DNA is TGTGCCACCAGCAGAGTCGGGTGGGACACTGAAGCTTTCTTT. It specifies CATSRVGWDTEAFF.